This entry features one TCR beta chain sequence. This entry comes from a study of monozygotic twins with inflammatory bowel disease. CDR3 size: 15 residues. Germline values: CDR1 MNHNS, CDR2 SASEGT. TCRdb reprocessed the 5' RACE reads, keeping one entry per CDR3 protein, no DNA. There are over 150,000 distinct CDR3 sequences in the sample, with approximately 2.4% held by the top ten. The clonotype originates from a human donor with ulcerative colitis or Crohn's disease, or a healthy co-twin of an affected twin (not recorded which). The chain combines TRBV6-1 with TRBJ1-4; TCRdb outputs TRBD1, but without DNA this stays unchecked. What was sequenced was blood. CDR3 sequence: CASSPLQPGREKLFF.